The rows below give T cell receptor beta chains drawn from one sample of a study of regulatory T cells in long-lasting Graves disease. TCRdb re-called the multiplex PCR reads through MiXCR, storing one row per CDR3 protein. The sample carries some 500,000 distinct CDR3 sequences, about 15% recorded once. These data are also associated with another study on T cells in Graves' hyperthyroidism and ophthalmopathy.

The source was peripheral blood mononuclear cells (PBMCs), collected at new diagnosis, from a patient treated with antithyroid drugs. The origin of the receptors is a woman aged 35-60 years with Graves disease. The conserved cysteine and the conserved F or W are not part of the CDR3 here.

V gene	J gene	CDR3 protein
TRBV7-2	TRBJ1-1	ASSPAGIGTEAF
TRBV29-1	TRBJ2-2	SVGGAGELF
TRBV10-3	TRBJ2-7	AISGTGLYEQY
TRBV18	TRBJ1-2	ASSPTTGTNYGYT
TRBV9	TRBJ2-5	ASSVDPEDTFLKY
TRBV20-1	TRBJ1-5	SARRVVWPQH
TRBV2	TRBJ1-6	ASSTPGRRNSPLH
TRBV7-3	TRBJ2-2	ASSQGGATEELF
TRBV20-1	TRBJ2-1	SAITSGGNEQF
TRBV3-1	TRBJ1-6	ASSQAGTAYNSPLH
TRBV5-1	TRBJ1-1	ASSLDSLNTEAF
TRBV29-1	TRBJ2-3	SVERSTDTQY
TRBV6-4	TRBJ1-5	ASSDSQTWSATPGDSNQPQH
TRBV5-1	TRBJ1-3	ASSRAMSSGNTIY
TRBV9	TRBJ1-6	ASSGTGSSYNSPLH
TRBV7-9	TRBJ1-4	ASSFGGNEKPF